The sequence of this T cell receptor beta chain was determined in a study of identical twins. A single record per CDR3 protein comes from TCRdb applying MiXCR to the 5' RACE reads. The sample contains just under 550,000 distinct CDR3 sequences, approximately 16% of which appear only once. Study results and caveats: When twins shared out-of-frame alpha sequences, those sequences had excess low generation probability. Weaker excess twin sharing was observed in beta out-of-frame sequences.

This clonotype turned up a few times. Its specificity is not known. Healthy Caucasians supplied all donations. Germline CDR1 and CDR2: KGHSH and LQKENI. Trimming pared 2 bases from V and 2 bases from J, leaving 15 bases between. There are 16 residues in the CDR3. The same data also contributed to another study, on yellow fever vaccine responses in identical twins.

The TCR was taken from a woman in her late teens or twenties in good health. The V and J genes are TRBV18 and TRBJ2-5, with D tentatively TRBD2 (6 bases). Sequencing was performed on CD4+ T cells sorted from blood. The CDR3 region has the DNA TGTGCCAGCTCACCAGTCGGCGGGGAGATACAAGAGACCCAGTACTTC. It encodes CASSPVGGEIQETQYF.